Listed below are T cell receptor beta chains from one sample, sequenced in a study of cytomegalovirus exposure and HLA in healthy donors. Repertoires were generated with immunoSEQ multiplex PCR, while TCRdb's copy carries only in-frame clones and drops some. The table records about 140,000 clones, 82% of them present only once. Sequenced sample: PBMCs. These receptors came from a woman between 40 and 50 years old in good health and CMV-seronegative. The CDR3 runs from the conserved cysteine through the conserved F or W. Fields, in order: CDR3 protein, CDR3 DNA, V gene, D gene, clone size, J gene. A D gene is named only where the DNA matches it firmly. Only some rows state a clone size, as once, few, many or a class for expanded clones.

cdr3_aa: CASSANRLAESTDTQYF; cdr3_nt: TGTGCCAGCAGCGCAAATCGGCTAGCGGAGAGCACAGATACGCAGTATTTT; v_call: TRBV9; d_call: TRBD2; clone_size: .; j_call: TRBJ2-3
cdr3_aa: CAWSTGLAGPYNEQFF; cdr3_nt: TGTGCCTGGAGTACAGGACTAGCGGGACCCTACAATGAGCAGTTCTTC; v_call: TRBV30; d_call: TRBD2; clone_size: .; j_call: TRBJ2-1
cdr3_aa: CASSGLRNTEAFF; cdr3_nt: TGTGCCAGCAGTGGTCTACGAAACACTGAAGCTTTCTTT; v_call: TRBV2; d_call: .; clone_size: .; j_call: TRBJ1-1
cdr3_aa: CASSRQGAPGEQYF; cdr3_nt: TGCGCCAGCAGCAGACAGGGGGCGCCTGGCGAGCAGTACTTC; v_call: TRBV5-1; d_call: TRBD1; clone_size: .; j_call: TRBJ2-7
cdr3_aa: CASSATTGNTIYF; cdr3_nt: TGTGCCAGCAGCGCAACAACCGGAAACACCATATATTTT; v_call: TRBV7-3; d_call: .; clone_size: .; j_call: TRBJ1-3
cdr3_aa: CASTGGGQPQHF; cdr3_nt: TGCGCCAGCACTGGGGGAGGGCAGCCCCAGCATTTT; v_call: TRBV10-2; d_call: .; clone_size: .; j_call: TRBJ1-5
cdr3_aa: CASSRSHRVGTEAFF; cdr3_nt: TGTGCCAGCAGTAGATCCCACAGGGTGGGGACTGAAGCTTTCTTT; v_call: TRBV27; d_call: .; clone_size: .; j_call: TRBJ1-1
cdr3_aa: CASTSFPLDTQYF; cdr3_nt: TGTGCCAGCACGTCGTTTCCCTTAGATACGCAGTATTTT; v_call: TRBV25-1; d_call: .; clone_size: .; j_call: TRBJ2-3
cdr3_aa: CASRSPGTGDGYTF; cdr3_nt: TGTGCCAGCCGTTCCCCCGGGACAGGGGATGGCTACACCTTC; v_call: TRBV6-5; d_call: TRBD1; clone_size: .; j_call: TRBJ1-2
cdr3_aa: CASSRDSIEGYTF; cdr3_nt: TGTGCCAGCAGCCGGGACAGTATTGAGGGCTACACCTTC; v_call: TRBV5-4; d_call: TRBD1; clone_size: .; j_call: TRBJ1-2
cdr3_aa: CASSLETGTANYGYTF; cdr3_nt: TGTGCCAGCAGCCTAGAAACAGGGACAGCAAACTATGGCTACACCTTC; v_call: TRBV9; d_call: TRBD1; clone_size: .; j_call: TRBJ1-2
cdr3_aa: CASSLDGSSYEQYF; cdr3_nt: TGTGCCAGCAGCTTAGACGGGTCCTCCTACGAGCAGTACTTC; v_call: TRBV11-2; d_call: .; clone_size: .; j_call: TRBJ2-7
cdr3_aa: CASSLLQGLDTEAFF; cdr3_nt: TGTGCCAGCAGTTTATTGCAGGGCCTGGACACTGAAGCTTTCTTT; v_call: TRBV28; d_call: .; clone_size: .; j_call: TRBJ1-1
cdr3_aa: CASSQSLSGTVNTEAFF; cdr3_nt: TGCGCCAGCAGTCAATCTTTGTCCGGGACAGTGAACACTGAAGCTTTCTTT; v_call: TRBV23-1; d_call: TRBD1; clone_size: .; j_call: TRBJ1-1
cdr3_aa: CASSPGLAGGTDTQYF; cdr3_nt: TGCGCCAGCAGCCCGGGACTAGCGGGAGGGACAGATACGCAGTATTTT; v_call: TRBV5-1; d_call: TRBD2; clone_size: .; j_call: TRBJ2-3
cdr3_aa: CASSFGQIYEQYF; cdr3_nt: TGTGCCAGCAGCTTCGGACAAATCTACGAGCAGTACTTC; v_call: TRBV7-6; d_call: .; clone_size: once; j_call: TRBJ2-7
cdr3_aa: CASSRQATNEKLFF; cdr3_nt: TGCGCCAGCAGCCGACAGGCCACAAATGAAAAACTGTTTTTT; v_call: TRBV5-1; d_call: .; clone_size: .; j_call: TRBJ1-4
cdr3_aa: CASSEGSGANVLTF; cdr3_nt: TGTGCCAGTAGTGAGGGCTCTGGGGCCAACGTCCTGACTTTC; v_call: TRBV19; d_call: .; clone_size: .; j_call: TRBJ2-6
cdr3_aa: CASSSGTSAGTDTQYF; cdr3_nt: TGCGCCAGCAGCTCGGGGACTAGCGCTGGCACAGATACGCAGTATTTT; v_call: TRBV5-1; d_call: TRBD2; clone_size: .; j_call: TRBJ2-3
cdr3_aa: CASSESRVYEQYF; cdr3_nt: TGTGCCAGCAGTGAATCGAGGGTGTACGAGCAGTACTTC; v_call: TRBV6-1; d_call: .; clone_size: .; j_call: TRBJ2-7
cdr3_aa: CASSRGVQETQYF; cdr3_nt: TGTGCCAGTAGTAGGGGGGTTCAAGAGACCCAGTACTTC; v_call: TRBV19; d_call: .; clone_size: .; j_call: TRBJ2-5
cdr3_aa: CASSPGPDRDNYGYTF; cdr3_nt: TGTGCCAGCAGCCCCGGCCCGGACAGAGACAACTATGGCTACACCTTC; v_call: TRBV7-2; d_call: .; clone_size: .; j_call: TRBJ1-2
cdr3_aa: CATSRTWTEPVETQYF; cdr3_nt: TGTGCCACCAGCAGAACCTGGACTGAGCCGGTGGAGACCCAGTACTTC; v_call: TRBV15; d_call: .; clone_size: .; j_call: TRBJ2-5
cdr3_aa: CASSQVGLQNSYNEQFF; cdr3_nt: TGCGCCAGCAGCCAAGTTGGCTTACAAAACTCCTACAATGAGCAGTTCTTC; v_call: TRBV4-1; d_call: .; clone_size: .; j_call: TRBJ2-1
cdr3_aa: CASSITSGRINEQYF; cdr3_nt: TGTGCCAGCAGCATTACTAGCGGGAGAATAAACGAGCAGTACTTC; v_call: TRBV28; d_call: TRBD2; clone_size: .; j_call: TRBJ2-7
cdr3_aa: CASSPMGRETQYF; cdr3_nt: TGTGCCAGCTCACCGATGGGGAGAGAGACCCAGTACTTC; v_call: TRBV18; d_call: .; clone_size: .; j_call: TRBJ2-5
cdr3_aa: CASSPPGKTEAFF; cdr3_nt: TGTGCCAGCAGTCCTCCCGGGAAGACTGAAGCTTTCTTT; v_call: TRBV6-5; d_call: .; clone_size: .; j_call: TRBJ1-1
cdr3_aa: CASKAQGATDTQYF; cdr3_nt: TGCGCCAGCAAAGCACAGGGGGCCACAGATACGCAGTATTTT; v_call: TRBV5-1; d_call: TRBD1; clone_size: .; j_call: TRBJ2-3
cdr3_aa: CASRPSRGLTEAFF; cdr3_nt: TGTGCCAGCAGACCATCCAGGGGGCTCACTGAAGCTTTCTTT; v_call: TRBV2; d_call: TRBD1; clone_size: .; j_call: TRBJ1-1
cdr3_aa: CASTRTGETNEKLFF; cdr3_nt: TGCGCCAGCACCAGGACAGGGGAAACTAATGAAAAACTGTTTTTT; v_call: TRBV10-1; d_call: TRBD1; clone_size: few; j_call: TRBJ1-4
cdr3_aa: CASSRPGQGYYEQYF; cdr3_nt: TGTGCCAGCAGCAGACCGGGACAGGGGTACTACGAGCAGTACTTC; v_call: TRBV7-9; d_call: TRBD1; clone_size: .; j_call: TRBJ2-7
cdr3_aa: CASRNSNEKLFF; cdr3_nt: TGTGCCAGCCGTAACAGTAATGAAAAACTGTTTTTT; v_call: TRBV6-1; d_call: .; clone_size: .; j_call: TRBJ1-4
cdr3_aa: CASSLEAFAGTEAFF; cdr3_nt: TGTGCCAGCAGCTTAGAGGCATTTGCGGGCACTGAAGCTTTCTTT; v_call: TRBV11-2; d_call: .; clone_size: .; j_call: TRBJ1-1
cdr3_aa: CASVLLAVPNEQFF; cdr3_nt: TGTGCCAGCGTCCTACTAGCGGTCCCCAATGAGCAGTTCTTC; v_call: TRBV2; d_call: TRBD2; clone_size: .; j_call: TRBJ2-1
cdr3_aa: CASGGGFGYTF; cdr3_nt: TGTGCTAGTGGAGGGGGCTTCGGCTACACCTTC; v_call: TRBV12-5; d_call: TRBD1; clone_size: .; j_call: TRBJ1-2